The 14 T cell receptor beta chains presented below share a single source sample, sequenced in a study of T-cell reconstitution after alpha-beta-depleted transplantation in children (dated by TCRdb to 2015 to 2016). Library construction relied on PCR. The sequencer was an Illumina HiSeq 2500. TCR libraries were prepared with molecular barcoding, using unique molecular identifiers to normalize TCRbeta repertoire quantification. Clones were called with MiXCR by TCRdb after fastp trimmed the public reads at Q25, and only in-frame beta chains were retained. All rows with the same CDR3 protein become a single entry with the most common DNA and genes. The sample table shows about half a million distinct CDR3 sequences, and under 15% are seen once. The ten largest clones take up under 7% of the sample. The sequencing used PBMCs from the stem cell graft donor, collected from the stem cell graft. The source is a human donor who donated a stem cell graft to a child with combined immunodeficiency.

This chain joins TRBV27 and TRBJ1-4, with TRBD1 as a possible D gene (6 bases). Trimming cost V 3 bases and J 7 bases, with 15 bases left between them. Germline V gene data show CDR1 as MNHEY and CDR2 as SMNVEV (reference sequence). The CDR3 sequence is 15 residues long. CDR3 nucleotides: TGTGCCAGCAGTTTTAATGGGGGCTCGGGTGAAAAACTGTTTTTT. It yields the protein CASSFNGGSGEKLFF.

There are many counts of this clonotype. The rearrangement uses TRBV5-4 and TRBJ2-1; 7 positions match TRBD1. After removal of 3 bases from V and 1 base from J, the junction contained 4 bases not matched to a gene. Looked up from germline, CDR1 is SGHNT and CDR2 is YYREEE (reference sequence). The CDR3 is 15 residues long. CDR3 residues: CASSSARGSYNEQFF. Here the CDR3 DNA reads TGTGCCAGCAGCTCCGCCAGGGGGTCCTACAATGAGCAGTTCTTC.

The genes are TRBV20-1 and TRBJ1-5; 10 bases are a match to TRBD1. V was clipped by 4 bases and J by 3 bases; unmatched bases: 6. The germline CDR1 and CDR2 sequences are DFQATT and SNEGSKA (reference sequence). The CDR3 runs 15 residues. CDR3 amino acids: CSAIGTGDHNQPQHF. CDR3 DNA sequence: TGCAGTGCTATCGGGACAGGGGATCACAATCAGCCCCAGCATTTT.

This sequence joins TRBV12-3 or TRBV12-4 and TRBJ2-1; weak D call: TRBD2 (7 bases). V gave up 4 bases and J gave up 5 bases, with 12 bases separating them. There are 14 residues in the CDR3. The CDR3 region has the DNA TGTGCCAGCAGTTGGGGGGGCTTCAACAATGAGCAGTTCTTC. Protein: CASSWGGFNNEQFF.

The chain recombines TRBV9 with TRBJ2-1, with D possibly TRBD2 on 6 matching bases. Trimming removed 2 bases from V and 6 bases from J, with 9 bases in between. The CDR3 has 13 amino acids. CDR1 is SGDLS and CDR2 is YYNGEE in the germline V gene. CDR3 region: CASSVGLLNEQFF. CDR3 DNA: TGTGCCAGCAGCGTGGGACTCCTCAATGAGCAGTTCTTC.

Ten or more counts support this clonotype. The chain links TRBV7-2 to TRBJ1-2; possible D gene TRBD1, 6 bases. The CDR3 consists of 13 residues. Germline V CDR1 and CDR2: SGHTA, FQGNSA. V dropped 7 bases and J dropped 8 bases, with 17 bases sitting between them. DNA for the CDR3: TGTGCCAGCAACCAACAGGGCACGAACGGCTACACCTTC. This sequence encodes CASNQQGTNGYTF.

About this clonotype: One end of the junction fails to match germline, which may point to a read error. The CDR3 sequence: CASSAVGGIGYSYTF. The CDR3 region has the DNA TGTGCCAGCAGCGCGGTGGGGGGGATCGGCTATAGCTACACCTTC. This chain links TRBV27 with TRBJ1-2, with D perhaps matching TRBD1 (5 bases). Germline lookup yields CDR1 MNHEY and CDR2 SMNVEV (reference sequence). The CDR3 is 15 residues long.

V usage is TRBV24-1 and J usage is TRBJ2-1; the D gene is possibly TRBD2 (5 bases). V was cut by 8 bases and J by 7 bases, with 14 bases left in between. The V gene's germline CDR1 is KGHDR and CDR2 SFDVKD. This CDR3 has 13 amino acids. The DNA of the CDR3 is TGTGCCACCACCCAAGGTGGCGGGAATGAGCAGTTCTTC. Its translation: CATTQGGGNEQFF.

The chain is built from TRBV10-3 and TRBJ1-2; D is perhaps TRBD1 (6 bases). The CDR3 is 17 amino acids. The ends were cut back, 2 bases at V and 2 bases at J, with 18 bases in the middle. CDR1 and CDR2 from the germline V gene are ENHRY and SYGVKD. CDR3 DNA sequence: TGTGCCATCAGTGAGCCCATTGCCGGGGGCGCAAACTATGGCTACACCTTC. This sequence encodes CAISEPIAGGANYGYTF.

This clonotype turned up a few times. This chain connects TRBV4-3 to TRBJ2-1, with 12 bases that match TRBD2. V was clipped by 0 bases and J by 9 bases; unmatched bases: 9. The CDR3 spans 17 residues. Germline-derived CDR1 and CDR2 are LGHNA and YSLEER. CDR3 loop: CASSQEYRLAGVGEQFF. The CDR3, as DNA: TGCGCCAGCAGCCAAGAGTACCGACTAGCGGGAGTGGGTGAGCAGTTCTTC.

Only a few counts were recorded for this clonotype. The rearrangement links TRBV20-1 to TRBJ2-1; D gene ambiguous. The CDR3 runs to 13 residues. CDR1 is DFQATT and CDR2 is SNEGSKA in the germline V gene (reference sequence). With 1 base removed from V and 9 bases from J, the gap between germline ends came to 13 bases. The CDR3 is CSARAPAELEQFF. The CDR3 region has the DNA TGCAGTGCTAGAGCCCCCGCGGAGCTTGAGCAGTTCTTC.

This clonotype showed up just a few times. The V gene is TRBV7-6, the J gene TRBJ2-1; D remains unclear. From germline, CDR1 is SGHVS and CDR2 FNYEAQ. Trimming took 1 base from V and 2 from J, leaving 9 bases between them. This CDR3 has 15 amino acids. The CDR3 DNA reads TGTGCCAGCAGCTTAGAAGTAGGAACCTACAATGAGCAGTTCTTC. Protein sequence: CASSLEVGTYNEQFF.

This clonotype occurred many times. The J gene is TRBJ2-1, the V gene TRBV12-3 or TRBV12-4; 10 nucleotides align to TRBD2. This CDR3 has 17 amino acids. V dropped 6 bases and J dropped 4; count of bases not matched to a gene: 12. The CDR3 is CASSHLAGGRGYNEQFF. CDR3 sequence (DNA): TGTGCCAGCAGCCATTTAGCGGGAGGACGGGGTTACAATGAGCAGTTCTTC.

The chain combines TRBV12-3 or TRBV12-4 with TRBJ2-3; either TRBD1 or TRBD2 may supply D (6 bases each). The V and J ends lost 10 bases and 1 base respectively, with 18 bases between them. The CDR3 has 15 amino acids. The CDR3 region is CATLRWGAGTDTQYF. CDR3 nucleotides: TGTGCCACCCTGAGGTGGGGGGCAGGCACAGATACGCAGTATTTT.